At least ten counts were recorded for the clone carrying this T cell receptor beta chain. Its specificity is not known. These data belong to a study of regulatory T cells in long-lasting Graves disease. Study-wide points: Favored usage of TRBV28, TRBJ1-2 and TRBJ2-5 was recorded in persistent disease.

TCR beta libraries were built with iRepertoire HTBI primers and Arm-PCR of CDR3 regions. TCRdb re-called the multiplex PCR reads with MiXCR, one entry per CDR3 protein. The table has 390,000 or so distinct CDR3 sequences, 10% to 15% seen once. V was pared by 3 bases and J by 3 bases, with 15 bases between. The CDR3 sequence is 15 residues long. Germline CDR1 reads MDHEN; CDR2 reads SYDVKM. As for time point: newly diagnosed GD, antithyroid drugs for less than 3 months. Preparation of the TCR library used RNA extracted from PBMCs. This sample was shared with a second study, whose subject was T cells in Graves' hyperthyroidism and ophthalmopathy. That work adds: Ophthalmopathy got predicted by the model a median roughly 6.4 months before its onset.

The sequencing used peripheral blood mononuclear cells (PBMCs), collected at new diagnosis, from a patient treated with antithyroid drugs. The J gene is TRBJ2-7, the V gene TRBV28; D tentatively reads TRBD1 or TRBD2 (5 bases each). This sequence was found in a young woman with Graves disease. CDR3 coding DNA: TGTGCCAGCAGTTTCCGGGACCGCCTATACTACGAGCAGTACGTC. Its translation is CASSFRDRLYYEQYV.